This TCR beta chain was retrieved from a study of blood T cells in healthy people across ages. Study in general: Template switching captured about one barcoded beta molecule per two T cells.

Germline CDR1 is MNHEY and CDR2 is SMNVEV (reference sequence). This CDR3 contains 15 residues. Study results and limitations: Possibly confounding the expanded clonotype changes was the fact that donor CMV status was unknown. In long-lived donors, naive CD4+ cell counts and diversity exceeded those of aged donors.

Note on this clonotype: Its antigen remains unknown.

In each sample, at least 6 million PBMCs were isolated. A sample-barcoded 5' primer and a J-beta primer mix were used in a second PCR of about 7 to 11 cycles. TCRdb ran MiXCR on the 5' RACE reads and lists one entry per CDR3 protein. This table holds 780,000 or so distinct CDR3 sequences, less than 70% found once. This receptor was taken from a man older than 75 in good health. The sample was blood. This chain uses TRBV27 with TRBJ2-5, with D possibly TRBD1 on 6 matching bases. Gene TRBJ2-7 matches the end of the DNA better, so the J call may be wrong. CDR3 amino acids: CASSLKWTDEYEQYF. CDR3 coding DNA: TGTGCCAGCAGTTTAAAGTGGACAGATGAGTACGAGCAGTACTTC.